The 8 T cell receptor beta chains below were found in one sample sequenced in a study of blood T cell repertoires in COVID-19. TCRdb keeps only in-frame clones here, not all; method: immunoSEQ multiplex PCR. The sample lists approximately 100,000 clones, approximately 84% seen once, with 10% to 15% in the top ten. The sample comprised peripheral blood. All receptors come from a human donor in a cohort sampled during active or convalescent COVID-19.

The V call is TRBV5-4, the J call TRBJ2-3; D is possibly TRBD2 (5 bases). The CDR3 runs 16 residues. With 5 bases removed from V and 2 bases from J, the gap between germline ends came to 18 bases. In germline, CDR1 is SGHNT, CDR2 YYREEE (reference sequence). Here the CDR3 reads CASSSDPGWATDTQYF. CDR3 coding DNA: TGTGCCAGCAGTTCTGACCCGGGGTGGGCCACAGATACGCAGTATTTT.

In this sample, this clone turned up a few times. The rearrangement uses TRBV28 and TRBJ1-2; 7 nucleotides align to TRBD1. V lost 3 bases to trimming and J lost 5 bases; unmatched junction nucleotides: 3. The CDR3 is 13 residues long. Per the germline V gene, CDR1 is MDHEN and CDR2 is SYDVKM. The CDR3 reads CASSLGTEYGYTF. For the CDR3, the DNA is TGTGCCAGCAGTTTGGGGACAGAATATGGCTACACCTTC.

The chain joins TRBV7-9 to TRBJ1-1, with D tentatively TRBD1 (5 bases). V shed 6 bases and J shed 1 base, with 9 bases lying between them. The CDR3 is made up of 13 amino acids. The germline V gene encodes CDR1 SEHNR and CDR2 FQNEAQ (reference sequence). The CDR3 reads CASRGLPNTEAFF. The CDR3 DNA is TGTGCCAGCAGGGGACTTCCGAACACTGAAGCTTTCTTT. Based on the CDR3 plus reference TRBV7-9 and TRBJ1-1, the full variable domain is DTGVSQNPRHKITKRGQNVTFRCDPISEHNRLYWYRQTLGQGPEFLTYFQNEAQLEKSRLLSDRFSAERPKGSFSTLEIQRTEQGDSAMYLCASRGLPNTEAFFGQGTRLTVV.

This sequence joins TRBV11-1 and TRBJ2-5; a weak D match, TRBD2 (7 bases). The CDR3 is 16 residues long. In germline, CDR1 is SGHAT, CDR2 FQDESV (reference sequence). With 3 bases removed from V and 1 base from J, the gap between germline ends came to 15 bases. CDR3 nucleotide sequence: TGTGCCAGCAGCTTCCGTTGGGGGGGGGCCCAAGAGACCCAGTACTTC. Amino acid sequence: CASSFRWGGAQETQYF.

The CDR3 is CASSPQGASNQPQHF. The CDR3 region has the DNA TGTGCCAGCAGCCCACAGGGGGCGAGCAATCAGCCCCAGCATTTT. This chain links TRBV3-1 (or the pseudogene TRBV3-2) with TRBJ1-5; the match to TRBD1 covers 9 bases. Unmatched junction bases numbered 2, after V lost 4 bases and J lost 1 base. The CDR3 has 15 residues. Germline V CDR1 and CDR2: LGHDT, YNNKEL (reference sequence).

The sample holds a few counts of this clone. This chain joins TRBV7-9 and TRBJ1-4, with D possibly being TRBD1 (5 bases). CDR1 is SEHNR, CDR2 FQNEAQ, per germline (reference sequence). V lost 10 bases, J lost 7 bases, and 10 bases lay in between. CDR3 length: 11 amino acids. CDR3 in DNA: TGTGCCACCACCGGGGCTGAAAAACTGTTTTTT. Residues: CATTGAEKLFF.

V is TRBV3-1 (or the pseudogene TRBV3-2) and J is TRBJ2-5, with 8 bases that match TRBD2. J gave up 0 bases and V 7 bases, and 7 bases lay outside the gene matches. CDR1 is LGHDT and CDR2 is YNNKEL in the germline V gene (reference sequence). The CDR3 length is 15 residues. The CDR3 sequence: CASTPGGGDQETQYF. For the CDR3, the DNA is TGTGCCAGCACCCCCGGGGGGGGTGACCAAGAGACCCAGTACTTC.

This rearrangement joins TRBV2 to TRBJ1-4; 9 bases line up with TRBD1. This CDR3 spans 14 amino acids. Germline V lookup: CDR1 SNHLY, CDR2 FYNNEI. Trimming cost V 5 bases and J 7 bases; bases outside gene matches: 5. The CDR3, as DNA: TGTGCCAGCAGTTCCGGGACAGGGTTTGAAAAACTGTTTTTT. It is translated as CASSSGTGFEKLFF.